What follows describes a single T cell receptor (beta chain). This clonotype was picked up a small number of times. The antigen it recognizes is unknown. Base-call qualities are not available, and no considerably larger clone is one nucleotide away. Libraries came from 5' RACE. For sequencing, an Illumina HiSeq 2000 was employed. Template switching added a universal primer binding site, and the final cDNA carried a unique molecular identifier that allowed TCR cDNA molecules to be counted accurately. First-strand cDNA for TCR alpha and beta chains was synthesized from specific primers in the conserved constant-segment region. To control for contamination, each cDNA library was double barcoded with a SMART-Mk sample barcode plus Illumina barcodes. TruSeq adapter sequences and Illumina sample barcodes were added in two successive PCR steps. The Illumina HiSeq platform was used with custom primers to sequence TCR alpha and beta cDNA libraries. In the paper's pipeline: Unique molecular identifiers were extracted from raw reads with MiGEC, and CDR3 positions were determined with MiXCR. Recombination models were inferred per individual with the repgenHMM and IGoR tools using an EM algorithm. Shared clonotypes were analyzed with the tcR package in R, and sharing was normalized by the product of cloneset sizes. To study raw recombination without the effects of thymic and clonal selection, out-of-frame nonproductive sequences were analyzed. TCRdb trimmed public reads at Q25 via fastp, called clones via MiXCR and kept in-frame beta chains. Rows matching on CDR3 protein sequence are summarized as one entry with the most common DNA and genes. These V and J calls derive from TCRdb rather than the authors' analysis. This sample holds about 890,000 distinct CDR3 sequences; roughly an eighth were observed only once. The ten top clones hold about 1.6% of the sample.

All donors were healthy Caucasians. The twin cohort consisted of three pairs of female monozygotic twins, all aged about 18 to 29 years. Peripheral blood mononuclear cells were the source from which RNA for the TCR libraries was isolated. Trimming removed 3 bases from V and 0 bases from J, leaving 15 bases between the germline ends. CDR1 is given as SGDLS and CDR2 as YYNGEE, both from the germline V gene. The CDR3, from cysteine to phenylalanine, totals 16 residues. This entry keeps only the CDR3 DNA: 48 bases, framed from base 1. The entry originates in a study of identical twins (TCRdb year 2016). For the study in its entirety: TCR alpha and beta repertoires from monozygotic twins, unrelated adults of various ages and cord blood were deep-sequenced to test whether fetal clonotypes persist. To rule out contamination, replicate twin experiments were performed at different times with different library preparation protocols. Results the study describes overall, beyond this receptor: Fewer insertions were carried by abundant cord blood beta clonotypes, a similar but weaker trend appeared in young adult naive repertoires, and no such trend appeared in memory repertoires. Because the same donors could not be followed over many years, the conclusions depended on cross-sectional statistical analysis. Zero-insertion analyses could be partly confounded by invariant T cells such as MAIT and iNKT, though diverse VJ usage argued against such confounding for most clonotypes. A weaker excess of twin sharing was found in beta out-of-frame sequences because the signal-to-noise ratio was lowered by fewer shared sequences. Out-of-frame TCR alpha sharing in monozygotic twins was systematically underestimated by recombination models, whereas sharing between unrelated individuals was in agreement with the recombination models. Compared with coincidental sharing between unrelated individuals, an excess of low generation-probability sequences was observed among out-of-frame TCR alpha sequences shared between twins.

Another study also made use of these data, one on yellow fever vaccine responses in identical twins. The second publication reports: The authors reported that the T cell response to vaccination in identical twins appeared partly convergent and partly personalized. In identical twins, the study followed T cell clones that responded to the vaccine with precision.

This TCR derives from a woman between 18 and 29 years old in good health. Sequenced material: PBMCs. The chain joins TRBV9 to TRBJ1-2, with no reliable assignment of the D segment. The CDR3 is CASSASSGPANYGYTF. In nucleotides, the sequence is TGTGCCAGCAGCGCCTCCTCGGGTCCTGCTAACTATGGCTACACCTTC.